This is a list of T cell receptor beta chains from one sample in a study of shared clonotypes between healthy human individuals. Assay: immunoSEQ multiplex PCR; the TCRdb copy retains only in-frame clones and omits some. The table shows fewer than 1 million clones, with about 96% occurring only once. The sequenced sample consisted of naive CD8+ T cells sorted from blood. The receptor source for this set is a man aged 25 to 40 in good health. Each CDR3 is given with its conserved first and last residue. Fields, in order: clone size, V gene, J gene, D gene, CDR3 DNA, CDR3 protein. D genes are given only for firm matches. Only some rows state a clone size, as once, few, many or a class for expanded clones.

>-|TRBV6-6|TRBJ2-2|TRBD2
TGTGCCAGCAGAGATAAGGGCGGGGGCACCGGGGAGCTGTTTTTT
CASRDKGGGTGELFF
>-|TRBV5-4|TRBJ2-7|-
TGTGCCAGCAGCTTCGGACCCTCGAGCTCCTACGAGCAGTACTTC
CASSFGPSSSYEQYF
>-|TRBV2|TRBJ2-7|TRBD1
TGTGCCAGCGGGACAGGGTCCTACGAGCAGTACTTC
CASGTGSYEQYF
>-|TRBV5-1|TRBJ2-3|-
TGCGCCAGCAGCTCGACTAGCACAGATACGCAGTATTTT
CASSSTSTDTQYF
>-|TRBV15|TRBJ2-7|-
TGTGCCACCAGCAGAGATAAGGGGAGCGAGCAGTACTTC
CATSRDKGSEQYF
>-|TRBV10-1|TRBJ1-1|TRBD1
TGCGCCAGCAGTCCCGGGACAGGGATGAACACTGAAGCTTTCTTT
CASSPGTGMNTEAFF
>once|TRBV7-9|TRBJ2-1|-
TGTGCCAGCAGCCTTAAGACGTCGAGCTCCTACAATGAGCAGTTCTTC
CASSLKTSSSYNEQFF
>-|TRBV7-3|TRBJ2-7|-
TGTGCCAGCAGCACGGGGACTCACGAGCAGTACTTC
CASSTGTHEQYF
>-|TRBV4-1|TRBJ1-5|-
TGCGCCAGCAGCCAAGGGTCTGGCGATCAGCCCCAGCATTTT
CASSQGSGDQPQHF
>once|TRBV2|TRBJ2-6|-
TGTGCCAGCGTCCTCTCAGCTTCTGGGGCCAACGTCCTGACTTTC
CASVLSASGANVLTF
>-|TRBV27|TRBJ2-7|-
TGTGCCAGCAGTATGTATCGGGACTCCGTCTTGGGGCAGTACTTC
CASSMYRDSVLGQYF
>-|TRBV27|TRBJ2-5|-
TGTGCCAGCAGTTTATGGGGCGGGATAGTAGAGACCCAGTACTTC
CASSLWGGIVETQYF
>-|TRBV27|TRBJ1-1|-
TGTGCCAGCAGCCTCTCCTGGACAGTCCCGGCACATACTGAAGCTTTCTTT
CASSLSWTVPAHTEAFF
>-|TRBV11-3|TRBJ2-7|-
TGTGCCAGCAGCTCGAGGATAGAGCAGTACTTC
CASSSRIEQYF
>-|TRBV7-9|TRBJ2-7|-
TGTGCCAGCAGCTCACCCCCGCGGAGGGGAGCCTACGAGCAGTACTTC
CASSSPPRRGAYEQYF
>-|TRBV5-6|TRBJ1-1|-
TGTGCCAGCAGCTTGGGGCGGGGGCGGACTGAAGCTTTCTTT
CASSLGRGRTEAFF
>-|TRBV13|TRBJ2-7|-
TGTGCCAGCAGCTCCTTCGGCGGGGACTCCTCCTACGAGCAGTACTTC
CASSSFGGDSSYEQYF
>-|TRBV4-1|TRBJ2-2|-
TGCGCCAGCAGCCCCACGGACGTGTCCACCGGGGAGCTGTTTTTT
CASSPTDVSTGELFF
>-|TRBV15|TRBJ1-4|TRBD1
TGTGCCACCAGCAGAGAAGGGGGCCCCTGGGAAAAACTGTTTTTT
CATSREGGPWEKLFF
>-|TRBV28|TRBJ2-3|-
TGTGCCAGTCTACTAGCAGCTAGCACAGATACGCAGTATTTT
CASLLAASTDTQYF
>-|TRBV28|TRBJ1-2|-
TGTGCCAGCAGGGTTTCGAGCTATGGCTACACCTTC
CASRVSSYGYTF
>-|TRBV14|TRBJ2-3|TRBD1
TGTGCTGGGGTTTTCGGGACAGGGGGCCCCAAAGATTTCCCAGATACGCAGTATTTT
CAGVFGTGGPKDFPDTQYF
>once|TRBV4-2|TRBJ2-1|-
TGTGCCAGCAGCCTTACAGGGTTGGGGGACTTCTACAATGAGCAGTTCTTC
CASSLTGLGDFYNEQFF
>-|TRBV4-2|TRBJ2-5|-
TGTGCCAGCAGCCAAGGACGGGAGACCCAGTACTTC
CASSQGRETQYF
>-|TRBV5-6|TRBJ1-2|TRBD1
TGTGCCAGCAGTTGGGACAGGGGGCCTGGCTACACCTTC
CASSWDRGPGYTF